This T cell receptor beta chain was documented in a study of cytotoxic CD8 clonotypes in ibrutinib-treated CLL. Study-wide findings and caveats: The clonality went up when patients responded to ibrutinib and dropped back toward baseline at progression. Pretreatment clonality was elevated relative to age-matched healthy donors and paralleled circulating CD8+ T-cell counts. Contraction or stability on treatment was seen for public clonotypes, which were uncommon.

In the case of this clone: Its antigen is as yet unknown.

Targeted sequencing depth ranged from 1 in 200,000 to 1 in 1 million T cells. Generated by immunoSEQ multiplex PCR, the TCRdb table keeps only in-frame clones and is missing some. In the table there are roughly 220,000 clones, 79% of which are singletons. Germline loops: CDR1 SGDLS, CDR2 YYNGEE. The junction had 13 bases not matched to a gene; V was cut back by 5 bases and J by 9 bases. The CDR3 is 14 amino acids. This specimen was PBMCs, taken after 12 months of ibrutinib treatment. The clonotype was recovered from a human donor with chronic lymphocytic leukemia. The chain couples TRBV9 to TRBJ1-1, with TRBD1 matching 7 bases. The CDR3 coding sequence is TGTGCCAGCAGAAGGGGGACAGAACCCCTGAAAGCTTTCTTT. Its translation: CASRRGTEPLKAFF.